The 27 T cell receptor beta chains presented below share a single source sample, sequenced in a study of T cell repertoires in cytomegalovirus infection. Their antigens are not known. TCRdb fed the reads into MiXCR, producing one record per CDR3 protein. This sample has a few hundred thousand distinct CDR3 sequences, with approximately 22% found just once. The sequencing used cultured PBMCs, collected from culture after CMV antigen stimulation. The source of these receptors is a human donor in good health (CMV status not recorded). Some clones in this sample may be carry-over from other donors' samples.

The chain combines TRBV5-6 with TRBJ2-7, with D tentatively TRBD2 (6 bases). Germline CDR1 reads SGHDT; CDR2 reads YYEEEE. The CDR3 is 13 residues long. Trimming took 3 bases from V and 3 from J, leaving 10 bases between them. The CDR3 is CASSSGTFYEQYV. For the CDR3, the DNA is TGTGCCAGCAGCTCTGGGACTTTCTACGAGCAGTACGTC.

This clonotype was observed a few times. The J gene is TRBJ2-5, the V gene TRBV2; D remains ambiguous. Germline loops: CDR1 SNHLY, CDR2 FYNNEI. The CDR3 has 11 residues. V lost 4 bases and J 11 bases, leaving 11 bases between the germline ends. The CDR3 region is CASSGERAQYF. The CDR3 DNA reads as TGTGCCAGCAGTGGTGAAAGGGCTCAGTACTTC.

This chain uses TRBV10-3 with TRBJ2-1; 12 bases match TRBD2. CDR1 ENHRY and CDR2 SYGVKD come from the germline V gene. Unmatched junction bases numbered 13, after V lost 0 bases and J lost 7 bases. This CDR3 comprises 19 residues. The CDR3 is CAISESSASGRVLRNEQFF. CDR3 nucleotide sequence: TGTGCCATCAGTGAGTCATCGGCTAGCGGGAGGGTTCTGAGGAATGAGCAGTTCTTC.

Only one count was recorded for this clonotype. The chain carries TRBV29-1 and TRBJ2-1, with a possible D match to TRBD1 (6 bases). The CDR3 is 13 amino acids. CDR1 and CDR2 from the germline V gene are SQVTM and ANQGSEA. Trimming removed 5 bases from V and 3 bases from J, with 11 bases in between. This CDR3 is CSVYRADYNEQFF. In DNA form, the CDR3 reads TGCAGCGTTTACAGGGCAGACTACAATGAGCAGTTCTTC.

This chain links TRBV27 with TRBJ2-3, with 7 bases fitting TRBD2. The V segment lost 4 bases and the J segment 1 base; nucleotides outside the gene matches: 5. The CDR3 extends over 15 amino acids. Germline assignment: CDR1 MNHEY and CDR2 SMNVEV (reference sequence). For the CDR3, the DNA is TGTGCCAGCAGTTACCTTACTAGCGGCACAGATACGCAGTATTTT. Protein sequence: CASSYLTSGTDTQYF.

The J gene is TRBJ2-1, the V gene TRBV19; no firm D call. This CDR3 spans 13 amino acids. V was clipped by 3 bases and J by 5 bases, with 8 bases between them. Germline-derived CDR1 and CDR2 are LNHDA and SQIVND (reference sequence). In DNA, the CDR3 is TGTGCCAGTAGTATTAGCCGGAACAATGAGCAGTTCTTC. It translates to CASSISRNNEQFF.

The chain uses TRBV7-9 and TRBJ2-7; no reliable D call. Germline V lookup: CDR1 SEHNR, CDR2 FQNEAQ (reference sequence). With 2 bases removed from V and 3 bases from J, the gap between germline ends came to 8 bases. The CDR3 runs to 13 residues. The CDR3 DNA reads TGTGCCAGCAGCTTAAGTAACGTCTACGAGCAGTACGTC. This encodes CASSLSNVYEQYV.

This clonotype was detected ten times or more. The chain employs TRBV7-9 and TRBJ1-5; possibly TRBD1 for D (5 bases). CDR1 SEHNR and CDR2 FQNEAQ come from the germline V gene (reference sequence). Trimming took 5 bases from V and 1 from J, leaving 18 bases between them. CDR3 size: 17 residues. Here the CDR3 reads CASSPLGGTASNQPQHF. As DNA, the CDR3 is TGTGCCAGCAGCCCACTGGGAGGGACCGCGAGCAATCAGCCCCAGCATTTT.

This clonotype was detected ten times or more. The chain uses TRBV5-6 and TRBJ1-1, with D unresolved. V was clipped by 4 bases and J by 0 bases, with 13 bases between them. Germline V gives CDR1 SGHDT, CDR2 YYEEEE. This CDR3 region has 15 residues. The CDR3 reads CASSLVALLNTEAFF. The CDR3 DNA sequence: TGTGCCAGCAGCCTGGTGGCGTTGTTGAACACTGAAGCTTTCTTT.

This clonotype was picked up many times. This chain joins TRBV7-2 and TRBJ2-1, with D possibly being TRBD2 (6 bases). The V end was cut by 0 bases, the J end by 5 bases, with 11 bases between. Germline V gene lookup returns CDR1 SGHTA and CDR2 FQGNSA. The CDR3 runs 15 residues. CDR3 nucleotide sequence: TGTGCCAGCAGCTTAGCCGCGGGGTCGAACAATGAGCAGTTCTTC. Translated, it gives CASSLAAGSNNEQFF.

This clonotype was detected ten times or more. The J gene is TRBJ2-1, the V gene TRBV7-2, with D possibly being TRBD2 (6 bases). CDR1 and CDR2 from the germline V gene are SGHTA and FQGNSA. There are 16 residues in the CDR3. V lost 1 base and J 3 bases, leaving 13 bases between the germline ends. In DNA form, the CDR3 reads TGTGCCAGCAGCTTAGTAGCTAGCGCAGACTACAATGAGCAGTTCTTC. Translated: CASSLVASADYNEQFF.

The V gene is TRBV20-1, the J gene TRBJ1-1, with D possibly being TRBD1 (5 bases). V lost 6 bases and J 5 bases, leaving 22 bases between the germline ends. The CDR3 is 15 residues long. Germline V gene data show CDR1 as DFQATT and CDR2 as SNEGSKA (reference sequence). The CDR3 protein is CSASPPSQGITEAFF. DNA of the CDR3: TGCAGTGCCAGTCCTCCTAGTCAGGGCATTACTGAAGCTTTCTTT.

This clonotype was found many times. This rearrangement joins TRBV4-2 to TRBJ1-2, with D possibly TRBD1 on 5 matching bases. Trimming pared 0 bases from V and 4 bases from J, leaving 12 bases between. Germline values: CDR1 LGHNA, CDR2 YNFKEQ. CDR3 length equals 15 residues. CDR3 coding DNA: TGTGCCAGCAGCCAAGAGGCAGGGACGGGCTATGGCTACACCTTC. Its translation is CASSQEAGTGYGYTF.

This clonotype has only a few counts. The chain uses TRBV7-8 and TRBJ2-1, with D possibly TRBD2 on 6 matching bases. CDR3 length: 15 amino acids. Per the germline V gene, CDR1 is SGHVS and CDR2 is FQNEAQ. Between the trimmed V and J ends, which lost 4 bases and 4 bases, there was a span of 14 bases. CDR3 loop: CASSYRLGVYNEQFF. The DNA of the CDR3 is TGTGCCAGCAGCTATCGACTAGGGGTTTACAATGAGCAGTTCTTC.

This chain links TRBV28 with TRBJ2-7, with 7 positions matching TRBD2. Looked up from germline, CDR1 is MDHEN and CDR2 is SYDVKM. The CDR3 is made up of 14 amino acids. The V and J ends lost 5 bases and 3 bases, in that order; junction bases with no gene match: 7. CDR3 in DNA: TGTGCCAGCAGTATTAGCGGGCTTCACTACGAGCAGTACTTC. Translating gives CASSISGLHYEQYF.

This clonotype was detected many times. The chain joins TRBV7-2 to TRBJ2-7, with a weak D call TRBD2 (6 bases). The CDR3 length is 15 residues. Germline lookup yields CDR1 SGHTA and CDR2 FQGNSA. V was shortened by 5 bases and J by 5 bases, with 19 bases between the two germline ends. The CDR3 nucleotides read TGTGCCAGCAGCCATCGGGACTCCGCGGCCGACGAGCAGTACGTC. It is translated as CASSHRDSAADEQYV.

This clonotype was counted only a few times. The chain couples TRBV7-9 to TRBJ2-4; TRBD2 is a possible D gene (5 bases). V lost 3 bases to trimming and J lost 0 bases, with 6 bases between them. Germline V gene data show CDR1 as SEHNR and CDR2 as FQNEAQ (reference sequence). This CDR3 is built from 14 residues. The CDR3 region is CASSFAGAKNIQYF. DNA of the CDR3: TGTGCCAGCAGCTTCGCGGGAGCCAAAAACATTCAGTACTTC.

This clonotype has a handful of counts. The V gene is TRBV7-8, the J gene TRBJ2-7; 13 bases align to TRBD2. The CDR3 has 15 amino acids. CDR1 and CDR2 from the germline V gene are SGHVS and FQNEAQ. J gave up 2 bases and V 5 bases, and 3 bases lay outside the gene matches. Written as DNA, the CDR3 is TGTGCCAGCAGCCTAACTAGCGGGAGGGCCTACGAGCAGTACGTC. It is translated as CASSLTSGRAYEQYV.

This clonotype occurred a few times. The V and J genes are TRBV20-1 and TRBJ2-1, with D possibly TRBD2 on 5 matching bases. The germline V gene has CDR1 DFQATT and CDR2 SNEGSKA (reference sequence). The CDR3 runs to 14 residues. Trimming removed 5 bases at V and 5 bases at J, with 16 bases between. In nucleotides, the CDR3 is TGCAGTGCTGAAGCGGACGACTTGGACAATGAGCAGTTCTTC. Translating gives CSAEADDLDNEQFF.

This clonotype was found many times. This chain connects TRBV27 to TRBJ2-2, with a possible D match to TRBD2 (5 bases). The CDR3 length is 15 residues. Germline CDR1 reads MNHEY; CDR2 reads SMNVEV (reference sequence). Trimming cost V 3 bases and J 0 bases, with 8 bases left between them. CDR3 sequence reads: CASSLRVANTGELFF. The CDR3, as DNA: TGTGCCAGCAGTTTGCGGGTAGCGAACACCGGGGAGCTGTTTTTT.

This clonotype was counted only a few times. The gene calls are TRBV20-1 and TRBJ2-3; D uncertain. CDR3 length: 11 residues. From germline, CDR1 is DFQATT and CDR2 SNEGSKA (reference sequence). Trimming took off 4 bases at V and 5 bases at J, with 7 bases between the two ends. CDR3 loop: CSATAEDTQYF. As DNA, the CDR3 is TGCAGTGCTACCGCCGAAGATACGCAGTATTTT.

This clonotype turned up a few times. This chain links TRBV11-2 with TRBJ1-5; D not resolved. Deletions cut 3 bases from V and 5 bases from J, with 17 bases between. CDR3 length: 16 residues. From germline, CDR1 is SGHAT and CDR2 FQNNGV. The DNA for the CDR3 is TGTGCCAGCAGCTTGTGGGCCGGGGTCGAAGATCAGCCCCAGCATTTT. Translation gives CASSLWAGVEDQPQHF. Together with reference TRBV11-2 and TRBJ1-5, the CDR3 gives the full variable domain: EAGVAQSPRYKIIEKRQSVAFWCNPISGHATLYWYQQILGQGPKLLIQFQNNGVVDDSQLPKDRFSAERLKGVDSTLKIQPAKLEDSAVYLCASSLWAGVEDQPQHFGDGTRLSIL.

This clonotype was observed many times. The CDR3 protein is CASSLTRMNTEAFF. In nucleotides, the CDR3 is TGTGCCAGCAGCTTAACCAGGATGAACACTGAAGCTTTCTTT. This chain joins TRBV7-3 and TRBJ1-1; D unclear. The CDR3 covers 14 residues. CDR1 is SGHTA and CDR2 is FQGTGA in the germline V gene. Trimming took 0 bases from V and 0 from J, leaving 5 bases between them.

CDR3 coding DNA: TGTGCCAGCAACTGGGAGGGCAGGGACACTGAAGCTTTCTTT. Translated: CASNWEGRDTEAFF. V usage is TRBV12-3 or TRBV12-4 and J usage is TRBJ1-1, with D perhaps TRBD1 (5 bases). The CDR3 has 14 amino acids. Between the trimmed V and J ends, which lost 7 bases and 3 bases, there was a span of 15 bases.

Turning to this clonotype: The missing conserved phenylalanine or tryptophan at the end of this CDR3 makes a read error likely. The chain employs TRBV20-1 and TRBJ1-2; TRBD1 might be the D (5 bases). V was trimmed by 6 bases and J by 6 bases, leaving 14 bases between them. CDR1 and CDR2 (germline): DFQATT, SNEGSKA (reference sequence). The CDR3 spans 12 residues. The CDR3 protein is CSAPRGGDGYTY. CDR3 DNA sequence: TGCAGTGCCCCCCGCGGGGGGGATGGCTACACCTAC.

The rearrangement links TRBV7-9 to TRBJ1-1, with D perhaps matching TRBD1 (5 bases). V gave up 3 bases and J gave up 0 bases, with 8 bases separating them. Germline-derived CDR1 and CDR2 are SEHNR and FQNEAQ (reference sequence). The CDR3 contains 14 residues. The CDR3 bases are TGTGCCAGCAGCTTTCTGGGACTGAACACTGAAGCTTTCTTT. Translating it yields CASSFLGLNTEAFF.

The chain links TRBV4-1 to TRBJ2-5; 14 bases are a match to TRBD2. This CDR3 spans 15 amino acids. Unmatched junction bases numbered 5, after V lost 2 bases and J lost 9 bases. Germline lookup yields CDR1 MGHRA and CDR2 YSYEKL. CDR3 DNA sequence: TGCGCCAGCAGCCAACCCGGGACTAGCGGGAGAGCCCAGTACTTC. As protein: CASSQPGTSGRAQYF.